The text below deals with one T cell receptor (beta chain). The antigen is unknown. These data belong to a study of T cells in Graves' hyperthyroidism and ophthalmopathy. General study findings and limits: Blood also showed most of the thyroid clonotypes that were expanded above 0.001.

V gave up 6 bases and J gave up 5 bases; unmatched junction bases: 3. Germline-derived CDR1 and CDR2 are SGHRS and YFSETQ. The CDR3 covers 13 residues. Authors of the study amplified TCR beta CDR3 regions from RNA transcripts. The study used the HTBI primer set for a first-round RT-PCR of the TCR CDR3. Each CDR3 protein gets one entry after TCRdb re-called the multiplex PCR reads with MiXCR. This table holds about 380,000 distinct CDR3 sequences, approximately 12% found once. Sequenced sample: blood. The sequence came from a man under 40 with Graves' hyperthyroidism that later progressed to Graves' ophthalmopathy. This sequence joins TRBV5-1 and TRBJ1-4; 8 bases align to TRBD1. CDR3 sequence: CASKRTGNEKLFF. CDR3 nucleotide sequence: TGCGCCAGCAAGCGGACAGGGAATGAAAAACTGTTTTTT.